This T cell receptor beta chain was recovered during a study of blood T cell repertoires in COVID-19 (dated by TCRdb to between 2020 and 2021). Context from the whole study: Collaborator samples came from the United States, Italy and Spain and covered acute and convalescent phases of COVID-19. A freely available public database, intended as a resource for researchers studying the immune response to SARS-CoV-2, is where the repertoires were released. Samples came from the ongoing ImmuneRACE study (first 160 participants) plus 1,254 subjects from 6 global collaborators. The prospective study material was composed of cDNA or gDNA derived from T cells, B-cell-depleted T cells, or PBMCs. The dataset comprised deeply sampled blood TCRbeta repertoires from subjects exposed to, actively infected with, or recovered from COVID-19. A de-identified subject ID, COVID-19 status, age in years and sex were almost always included in the sample metadata. Where available, HLA class I and class II types were obtained from metadata supplied by the sample provider rather than from assay-based typing. Study-level results and caveats: How much clinical and demographic metadata was included differed by source and by participant, and the metadata was provided uncurated.

Spanning cysteine to phenylalanine, the CDR3 consists of 12 amino acids. Here the CDR3 DNA is all that survives: 36 bases in frame from base 1. In the germline V gene (reference sequence), CDR1 corresponds to SEHNR and CDR2 to FQNEAQ. The germline ends are 14 bases apart after V is trimmed by 5 bases and J by 12 bases. Each collaborating institution followed its own protocols to collect whole blood in K2EDTA tubes. For TCRbeta analysis, collaborator samples were shipped as frozen whole blood, as isolated PBMCs, or as DNA extracted from either sample type. This clone was recorded a few times. Its antigen is currently not known. No base-level quality is on record; no much larger clone is a single base apart. TCRbeta CDR3 regions were amplified from genomic DNA by means of the immunoSEQ Assay, a bias-controlled multiplex PCR. Regarding the original processing steps: The number of nucleated cells in each sample was estimated by amplification of reference gene primers within the assay. To quantify the absolute abundance of each unique TCRbeta CDR3 rearrangement, sequence reads were collapsed and filtered. For each sample, productive Simpson clonality was calculated as the square root of Simpson's diversity index across productive rearrangements. In TCRdb, the immuneACCESS table is reduced to in-frame sequences with V and J assigned. These tables do not hold every clone; where another copy was compared, an unresolved V gene accounts for under half, and the others remain unexplained. That table is the source of V, J and clone size, and D and trimming were worked out from the DNA. The sample yields about 53,000 clones; around nine tenths were counted once. The ten largest make up 4% of the sample.

The receptor chain draws on TRBV7-9 and TRBJ2-1, with TRBD2 as a weak D call on 6 bases. The sequence was obtained from a man aged 45 to 65 with acute or convalescent COVID-19. Sequencing was carried out using peripheral blood. In nucleotide form, the sequence is TGTGCCAGCAGCATAGGAGGAGGGAGGCAGTTCTTC. The encoded protein is CASSIGGGRQFF.